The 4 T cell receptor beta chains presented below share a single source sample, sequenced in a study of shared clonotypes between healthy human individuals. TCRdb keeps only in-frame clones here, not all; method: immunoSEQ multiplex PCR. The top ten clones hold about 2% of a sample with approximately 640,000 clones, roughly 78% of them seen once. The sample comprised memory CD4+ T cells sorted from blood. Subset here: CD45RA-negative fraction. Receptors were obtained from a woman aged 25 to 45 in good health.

As DNA, the CDR3 is TGTGCCAGCAGTGAAAGGTTCACAGATACGCAGTATTTT. Translation gives CASSERFTDTQYF. This chain connects TRBV6-1 to TRBJ2-3; D gene ambiguous. The CDR3 runs to 13 residues. CDR1 MNHNS and CDR2 SASEGT come from the germline V gene. V was cut by 2 bases and J by 2 bases, with 5 bases left in between.

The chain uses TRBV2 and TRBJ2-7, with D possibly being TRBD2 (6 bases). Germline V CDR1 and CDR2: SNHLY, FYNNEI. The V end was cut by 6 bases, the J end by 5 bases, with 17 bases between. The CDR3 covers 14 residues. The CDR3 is CASSAQRTTHEQYF. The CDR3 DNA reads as TGTGCCAGCAGCGCCCAGAGGACTACTCACGAGCAGTACTTC.

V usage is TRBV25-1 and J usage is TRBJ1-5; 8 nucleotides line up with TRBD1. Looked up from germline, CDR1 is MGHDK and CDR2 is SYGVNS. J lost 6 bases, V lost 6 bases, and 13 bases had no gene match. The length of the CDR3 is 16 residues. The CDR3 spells CASSPGDNRGSQPQHF. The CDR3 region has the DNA TGTGCCAGCAGCCCAGGAGATAACAGGGGGAGTCAGCCCCAGCATTTT.

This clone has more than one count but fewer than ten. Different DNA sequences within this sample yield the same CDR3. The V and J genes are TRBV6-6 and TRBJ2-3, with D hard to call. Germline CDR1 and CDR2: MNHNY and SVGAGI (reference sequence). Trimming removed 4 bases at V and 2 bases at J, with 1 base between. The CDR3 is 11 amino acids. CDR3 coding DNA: TGTGCCAGCAGTTCCACAGATACGCAGTATTTT. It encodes CASSSTDTQYF.